Below, 7 T cell receptor beta chains from the same sample are listed, as sequenced in a study of T cells after yellow fever vaccination (dated by TCRdb to about 2019). The library was made by 5' RACE. The instrument was an Illumina HiSeq 2500. TCRdb ran its own pipeline on the public reads, namely fastp trimming at Q25 and MiXCR clone calling, and kept in-frame beta chains. A single entry per CDR3 protein holds the most common genes and DNA from its merged rows. The sample profile shows 500,000 to 650,000 distinct CDR3 sequences; roughly 12% of them were found once. Clones ranked in the top ten supply about 16% of the sample. The treatment or condition label for this specimen denotes: live attenuated yellow fever vaccine strain. The sample consisted of PBMCs, taken on the day of the yellow fever booster vaccination. The receptors come from a man aged 25-45 years who received the YFV17D yellow fever vaccine.

The chain couples TRBV5-4 to TRBJ2-1; the D is unclear. Germline V CDR1 and CDR2: SGHNT, YYREEE (reference sequence). CDR3 length: 17 residues. V gave up 0 bases and J gave up 0 bases, with 13 bases separating them. The CDR3 nucleotides are TGTGCCAGCAGCTTGGCCTCGGGCGCCGGCTCCTACAATGAGCAGTTCTTC. It encodes CASSLASGAGSYNEQFF.

This clonotype was detected only a few times. The chain is built from TRBV2 and TRBJ2-7, with 9 bases matching TRBD1. V was pared by 6 bases and J by 7 bases, with 7 bases of the junction left unmatched. Germline lookup yields CDR1 SNHLY and CDR2 FYNNEI. The CDR3 extends over 13 amino acids. CDR3 sequence reads: CASRIQGAREQYF. The DNA for the CDR3 is TGTGCCAGCAGGATACAGGGGGCACGGGAGCAGTACTTC.

V is TRBV7-2 and J is TRBJ2-7; TRBD2 matches at 7 bases. With V trimmed by 4 bases and J by 2 bases, 8 bases remained unmatched. The V gene's germline CDR1 is SGHTA and CDR2 FQGNSA. This CDR3 spans 15 amino acids. The CDR3 DNA is TGTGCCAGCAGCTATGTCAGCGGGATCGCCTACGAGCAGTACTTC. It is translated as CASSYVSGIAYEQYF.

This clonotype occurred a few times. The junction departs from germline at one end; a sequencing error may be responsible. The chain carries TRBV29-1 and TRBJ1-1; a weak D match, TRBD1 (5 bases). The length of the CDR3 is 12 residues. Germline lookup yields CDR1 SQVTM and CDR2 ANQGSEA. CDR3 loop: CSVLAGPGEPFF. Written as DNA, the CDR3 is TGCAGCGTTTTGGCGGGGCCTGGTGAACCTTTCTTT.

This clonotype was seen only a few times. The rearrangement joins TRBV29-1 to TRBJ2-2; the match to TRBD2 covers 14 bases. This CDR3 contains 14 residues. The germline V gene encodes CDR1 SQVTM and CDR2 ANQGSEA. Trimming cost V 6 bases and J 6 bases; bases outside gene matches: 3. Written as DNA, the CDR3 is TGCAGCGTGGGGACTAGCGGGAGTTCCGGGGAGCTGTTTTTT. Translation gives CSVGTSGSSGELFF.

This clonotype was counted a few times. V and J are TRBV18 and TRBJ1-1; D is perhaps TRBD1 (6 bases). V was pared by 3 bases and J by 6 bases, with 14 bases between. CDR3 size: 14 residues. Germline assignment: CDR1 KGHSH and CDR2 LQKENI. The CDR3 DNA sequence: TGTGCCAGCTCACCCGTGATAGGGGGTCCTGAAGCTTTCTTT. Translated, it gives CASSPVIGGPEAFF.

This clonotype was observed a handful of times. V gene TRBV6-6 combines with J gene TRBJ2-1; D might be TRBD2 (5 bases). The CDR3 spans 12 residues. The germline V gene has CDR1 MNHNY and CDR2 SVGAGI (reference sequence). V shed 7 bases and J shed 8 bases, with 12 bases lying between them. Here the CDR3 DNA reads TGTGCCAGCAATGGAGGTTGGCATGAGCAGTTCTTC. Its translation is CASNGGWHEQFF.